A single sample gave rise to the 29 T cell receptor beta chains below, sequenced in a study of OX40 agonist ivuxolimab in advanced cancers. To prepare the library, the immunoSEQ multiplex PCR assay was applied. As stored in TCRdb, this immuneACCESS dataset retains in-frame rearrangements with V and J assigned. A fraction of the clones does not appear; measured against another copy, unresolved V genes explain less than half of the discrepancy, and the remainder lacks a known reason. This sample lists tens of thousands of clones; roughly 89% were detected once. Roughly 0.85% of the sample belongs to the ten largest clones. This material consisted of CD4+ or CD8+ T cells sorted from blood, taken in a trial of the OX40 agonist ivuxolimab. The origin of the receptors is an adult with an advanced solid tumor such as melanoma, head and neck, liver or kidney cancer.

This chain joins TRBV28 and TRBJ1-1, with D unclear. Trimming left V 8 bases short and J 4 bases short, with 11 bases between. The CDR3 sequence is 12 residues long. Germline V gene data show CDR1 as MDHEN and CDR2 as SYDVKM. CDR3 region: CASVGGGTEAFF. DNA of the CDR3: TGTGCCAGCGTTGGAGGAGGCACTGAAGCTTTCTTT.

The V gene is TRBV5-1, the J gene TRBJ1-1; weak D call: TRBD1 (5 bases). V was trimmed by 0 bases and J by 7 bases, leaving 16 bases between them. The CDR3 sequence is 15 residues long. Germline CDR1 SGHRS, CDR2 YFSETQ. This CDR3 reads CASSLAAGTHYEAFF. The CDR3 bases are TGCGCCAGCAGCTTGGCCGCCGGGACGCATTATGAAGCTTTCTTT.

The chain joins TRBV30 to TRBJ1-5, with 8 positions matching TRBD1. This CDR3 is 18 amino acids long. Unmatched junction bases numbered 13, after V lost 1 base and J lost 2 bases. Germline assignment: CDR1 GTSNPN and CDR2 SVGIG (reference sequence). CDR3 in DNA: TGTGCCTGGAGTGCGCGATTACAGGGGGTTGGGGGCAATCAGCCCCAGCATTTT. Translated, it gives CAWSARLQGVGGNQPQHF. The full variable domain, with the rest looked up from reference TRBV30 and TRBJ1-5, is SQTIHQWPATLVQPVGSPLSLECTVEGTSNPNLYWYRQAAGRGLQLLFYSVGIGQISSEVPQNLSASRPQDRQFILSSKKLLLSDSGFYLCAWSARLQGVGGNQPQHFGDGTRLSIL.

The chain joins TRBV30 to TRBJ1-4; D may be TRBD1 (5 bases). The CDR3 covers 16 residues. V lost 0 bases to trimming and J lost 1 base, with 12 bases between them. The germline V gene encodes CDR1 GTSNPN and CDR2 SVGIG (reference sequence). The CDR3 protein is CAWSVRGRVTNEKLFF. In DNA, the CDR3 is TGTGCCTGGAGTGTGAGGGGTCGGGTAACTAATGAAAAACTGTTTTTT.

The chain combines TRBV5-1 with TRBJ2-1, with TRBD2 matching over 14 bases. This CDR3 comprises 17 residues. V lost 2 bases, J lost 7 bases, and 8 bases stayed unmatched. Germline V gene lookup returns CDR1 SGHRS and CDR2 YFSETQ. The CDR3 sequence is CASSFFETSGGVNEQFF. CDR3 nucleotides: TGCGCCAGCAGCTTTTTCGAGACTAGCGGGGGGGTTAATGAGCAGTTCTTC.

There are a few counts of this clone. The rearrangement joins TRBV6-6 to TRBJ2-2; TRBD1 aligns across 8 bases. The ends lost 4 bases at V and 7 bases at J; junction bases unmatched: 8. The CDR3 sequence is 15 residues long. Germline V CDR1 and CDR2: MNHNY, SVGAGI (reference sequence). This CDR3 is CASSWSQGAGGELFF. The CDR3, as DNA: TGTGCCAGCAGTTGGAGTCAGGGGGCAGGCGGGGAGCTGTTTTTT.

V gene TRBV2 combines with J gene TRBJ1-2; 7 positions agree with TRBD1. Per germline, CDR1 SNHLY and CDR2 FYNNEI. The CDR3 is made up of 15 amino acids. J was trimmed by 2 bases and V by 6 bases; bases with no gene match: 9. In DNA, the CDR3 is TGTGCCAGCAGGAAGGGCCAGGGGGTAAACTATGGCTACACCTTC. This gives the protein CASRKGQGVNYGYTF.

The chain uses TRBV19 and TRBJ1-2; D uncertain. Per germline, CDR1 LNHDA and CDR2 SQIVND (reference sequence). V gave up 2 bases and J gave up 4 bases, with 14 bases separating them. CDR3 size: 15 residues. Written as DNA, the CDR3 is TGTGCCAGTAGTATACAGGATCGCGAGGTCTATGGCTACACCTTC. This translates into CASSIQDREVYGYTF.

This rearrangement joins TRBV10-3 to TRBJ2-3; D unresolved. V lost 0 bases and J lost 9, with 13 bases in between. CDR1 and CDR2 (germline): ENHRY, SYGVKD. This CDR3 is 14 amino acids long. The CDR3 DNA follows: TGTGCCATCAGTGAGTCTGAGAGTAGTTACACGCAGTATTTT. It encodes CAISESESSYTQYF.

The chain links TRBV6-5 to TRBJ2-3, with D perhaps TRBD2 (6 bases). CDR3 length: 13 amino acids. Trimming took 4 bases from V and 4 from J, leaving 9 bases between them. Germline assignment: CDR1 MNHEY and CDR2 SVGAGI. The CDR3 sequence is CASSSRLADTQYF. CDR3 DNA: TGTGCCAGCAGTTCACGACTAGCAGATACGCAGTATTTT.

This clone turned up a few times. V usage is TRBV11-2 and J usage is TRBJ2-1, with a tentative D call TRBD2 (5 bases). The germline CDR1 and CDR2 sequences are SGHAT and FQNNGV. The CDR3 has 14 residues. Trimming left V 5 bases short and J 6 bases short, with 14 bases between. The CDR3 DNA sequence: TGTGCCAGCAGCCTTACTAGAGGAGCCAATGAGCAGTTCTTC. Translated: CASSLTRGANEQFF.

V usage is TRBV6-5 and J usage is TRBJ1-2; no reliable D call. The CDR3 loop spans 14 amino acids. Germline CDR1 MNHEY, CDR2 SVGAGI. Trimming cost V 6 bases and J 6 bases, with 17 bases left between them. The CDR3 coding sequence is TGTGCCAGCAGAACCCAGAAAAGCCGGCATGGCTACACCTTC. This encodes CASRTQKSRHGYTF.

The V call is TRBV5-1, the J call TRBJ1-5, with D tentatively TRBD1 (5 bases). Germline V gene lookup returns CDR1 SGHRS and CDR2 YFSETQ. Trimming removed 0 bases at V and 3 bases at J, with 10 bases between. The CDR3 has 15 amino acids. This CDR3 is CASSLGGGDNQPQHF. The DNA of the CDR3 is TGCGCCAGCAGCTTGGGTGGGGGGGACAATCAGCCCCAGCATTTT.

This chain uses TRBV30 with TRBJ1-2; D gene uncertain. Germline V gene lookup returns CDR1 GTSNPN and CDR2 SVGIG (reference sequence). Trimming took 5 bases from V and 7 from J, leaving 14 bases between them. The CDR3 consists of 12 residues. CDR3 coding DNA: TGTGCCTGGTCCCCTAACGGGTCTGGCTACACCTTC. The encoded protein is CAWSPNGSGYTF.

The chain employs TRBV5-1 and TRBJ1-4; D possibly corresponds to TRBD1 (6 bases). From germline, CDR1 is SGHRS and CDR2 YFSETQ. This CDR3 comprises 14 residues. Trimming pared 0 bases from V and 7 bases from J, leaving 10 bases between. The CDR3 DNA reads TGCGCCAGCAGCTTGGCGGGGGCGGGTGAAAAACTGTTTTTT. Protein sequence: CASSLAGAGEKLFF.

Notes on this clone: This CDR3 is also generated by other DNA sequences in the sample. The chain joins TRBV30 to TRBJ1-4; unclear D gene. V was shortened by 0 bases and J by 8 bases, with 4 bases between the two germline ends. Germline V lookup: CDR1 GTSNPN, CDR2 SVGIG (reference sequence). This CDR3 contains 11 residues. The CDR3 loop is CAWSVEEKLFF. The DNA for the CDR3 is TGTGCCTGGAGTGTAGAAGAAAAACTGTTTTTT.

This rearrangement joins TRBV6-1 to TRBJ1-1; D remains ambiguous. CDR1 is MNHNS and CDR2 is SASEGT in the germline V gene. Trimming stripped 8 bases from V and 1 base from J, with 17 bases between. CDR3 length: 15 amino acids. CDR3 sequence: CASHQRMAGNTEAFF. In DNA form, the CDR3 reads TGTGCCAGCCATCAACGTATGGCAGGGAACACTGAAGCTTTCTTT.

This clone appeared a single time. V gene TRBV6-6 combines with J gene TRBJ1-2, with 7 bases that match TRBD1. The trim removed 2 bases at V and 2 bases at J, leaving 5 bases unmatched. Germline V gene sequence: CDR1 MNHNY, CDR2 SVGAGI (reference sequence). There are 15 residues in the CDR3. CDR3 protein: CASSYRTGTNYGYTF. CDR3 coding DNA: TGTGCCAGCAGTTACCGGACAGGTACCAACTATGGCTACACCTTC.

This clone showed up just once. CDR3 sequence: CASSEQLSGANVLTF. DNA for the CDR3: TGTGCCAGCAGTGAACAGCTGTCTGGGGCCAACGTCCTGACTTTC. The rearrangement joins TRBV2 to TRBJ2-6; D not resolved. Germline V lookup: CDR1 SNHLY, CDR2 FYNNEI. The CDR3 is 15 amino acids. V was shortened by 2 bases and J by 1 base, with 6 bases between the two germline ends.

The V call is TRBV18, the J call TRBJ1-5, with 7 positions matching TRBD1. The trim removed 8 bases at V and 8 bases at J, leaving 12 bases unmatched. Looked up from germline, CDR1 is KGHSH and CDR2 is LQKENI. This CDR3 comprises 14 residues. The CDR3, as DNA: TGTGCCAGCGCCGCCGAGACAGGGAGAAAGCCCCAGCATTTT. Its translation: CASAAETGRKPQHF. Full variable domain (remainder filled in from reference TRBV18 and TRBJ1-5): NAGVMQNPRHLVRRRGQEARLRCSPMKGHSHVYWYRQLPEEGLKFMVYLQKENIIDESGMPKERFSAEFPKEGPSILRIQQVVRGDSAAYFCASAAETGRKPQHFGDGTRLSIL.

This clone was detected a few times. This chain uses TRBV30 with TRBJ1-1; the D gene is possibly TRBD1 (5 bases). The CDR3 totals 13 residues. Germline values: CDR1 GTSNPN, CDR2 SVGIG (reference sequence). V was trimmed by 3 bases and J by 1 base, leaving 9 bases between them. CDR3 protein: CAWRGRENTEAFF. CDR3 DNA: TGTGCCTGGAGGGGACGAGAGAACACTGAAGCTTTCTTT.

The chain combines TRBV6-5 with TRBJ1-3, with D perhaps matching TRBD1 (5 bases). This CDR3 has 15 amino acids. The V and J ends lost 4 bases and 0 bases respectively, with 10 bases between them. The germline gives CDR1 MNHEY, CDR2 SVGAGI. The CDR3 sequence: CASSSRALSGNTIYF. DNA of the CDR3: TGTGCCAGCAGTTCCAGGGCACTCTCTGGAAACACCATATATTTT.

This chain links TRBV7-8 with TRBJ1-2; possible D gene TRBD1, 5 bases. V gave up 5 bases and J gave up 0 bases, with 19 bases separating them. The CDR3 covers 17 residues. Germline loops: CDR1 SGHVS, CDR2 FQNEAQ. The CDR3 spells CASSPRDGSLANYGYTF. The CDR3 DNA reads TGTGCCAGCAGCCCCCGGGACGGATCCTTAGCTAACTATGGCTACACCTTC.

This clone was seen just once. V and J are TRBV10-1 and TRBJ2-5; either TRBD1 or TRBD2 may fit D (5 bases each). The J call may be incorrect, as the DNA end agrees better with TRBJ2-7. Germline V gene sequence: CDR1 WNHNN, CDR2 SYGVQD (reference sequence). CDR3 length: 14 amino acids. CDR3 loop: CASSEGTLPYEQYF. CDR3 nucleotide sequence: TGCGCCAGCAGTGAAGGGACCTTACCCTACGAGCAGTACTTC.

The V call is TRBV4-1, the J call TRBJ2-1, with D uncertain. V was trimmed by 4 bases and J by 3 bases, leaving 1 base between them. The CDR3 contains 11 residues. Germline CDR1 MGHRA, CDR2 YSYEKL. The CDR3 coding sequence is TGCGCCAGCAGCCTCTACAATGAGCAGTTCTTC. It translates to CASSLYNEQFF.

The V call is TRBV6-1, the J call TRBJ2-3, with D uncertain. With 1 base removed from V and 7 bases from J, the gap between germline ends came to 9 bases. The CDR3 runs 13 residues. Germline V gene lookup returns CDR1 MNHNS and CDR2 SASEGT. This CDR3 is CASSEGPTYTQYF. The CDR3 DNA reads TGTGCCAGCAGTGAAGGACCTACTTATACGCAGTATTTT.

This clone is a singleton in its sample. The chain recombines TRBV5-1 with TRBJ1-1, with TRBD1 as a possible D gene (5 bases). Per germline, CDR1 SGHRS and CDR2 YFSETQ. V lost 7 bases and J lost 2, with 24 bases in between. The CDR3 has 17 residues. This chain's CDR3 is CASQFRGSRNTNTEAFF. CDR3 bases: TGCGCCAGCCAATTCCGGGGCAGCCGGAACACAAACACTGAAGCTTTCTTT.

The chain joins TRBV7-3 to TRBJ1-2; TRBD1 matches 7 bases. This CDR3 has 14 amino acids. The germline V gene encodes CDR1 SGHTA and CDR2 FQGTGA. V dropped 5 bases and J dropped 7; count of bases not matched to a gene: 10. CDR3 sequence reads: CASSNSRGSGGYTF. The CDR3 DNA is TGTGCCAGCAGCAACTCCAGGGGGTCCGGTGGCTACACCTTC.

This clone has just one count. V and J are TRBV6-5 and TRBJ1-1; 9 bases are shared with TRBD1. The CDR3 has 15 amino acids. From germline, CDR1 is MNHEY and CDR2 SVGAGI. J gave up 1 base and V 6 bases, and 6 bases lay outside the gene matches. The CDR3 DNA reads TGTGCCAGCAGCAGGGGACAGGGTTGGAACACTGAAGCTTTCTTT. This codes for CASSRGQGWNTEAFF.